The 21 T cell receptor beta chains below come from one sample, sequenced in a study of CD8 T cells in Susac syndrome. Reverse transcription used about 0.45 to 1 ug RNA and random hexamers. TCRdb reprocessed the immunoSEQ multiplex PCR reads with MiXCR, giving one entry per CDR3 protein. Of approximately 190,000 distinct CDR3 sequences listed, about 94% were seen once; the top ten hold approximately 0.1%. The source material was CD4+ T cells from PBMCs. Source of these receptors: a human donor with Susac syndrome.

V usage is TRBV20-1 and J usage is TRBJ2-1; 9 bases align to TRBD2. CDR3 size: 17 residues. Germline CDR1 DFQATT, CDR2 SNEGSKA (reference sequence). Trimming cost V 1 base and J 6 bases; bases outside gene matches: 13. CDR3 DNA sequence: TGCAGTGCTAGAGTGCCTGGACCGGGACTAGCTTTCAATGAGCAGTTCTTC. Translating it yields CSARVPGPGLAFNEQFF.

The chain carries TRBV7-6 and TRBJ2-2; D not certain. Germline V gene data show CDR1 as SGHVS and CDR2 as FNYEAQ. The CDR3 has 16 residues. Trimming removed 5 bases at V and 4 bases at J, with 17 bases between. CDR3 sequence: CASSRDTASLTGELFF. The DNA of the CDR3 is TGTGCCAGCAGCCGAGATACCGCCAGCCTCACCGGGGAGCTGTTTTTT.

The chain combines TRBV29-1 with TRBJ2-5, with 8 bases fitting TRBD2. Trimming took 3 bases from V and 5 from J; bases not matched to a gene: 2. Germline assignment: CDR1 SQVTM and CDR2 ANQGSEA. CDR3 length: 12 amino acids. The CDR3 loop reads CSVDIAGETQYF. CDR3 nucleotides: TGCAGCGTTGATATAGCGGGGGAGACCCAGTACTTC.

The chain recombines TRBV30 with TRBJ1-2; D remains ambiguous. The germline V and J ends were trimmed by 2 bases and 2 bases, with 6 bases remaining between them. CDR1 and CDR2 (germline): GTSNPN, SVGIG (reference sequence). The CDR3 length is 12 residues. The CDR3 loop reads CAWSPQNYGYTF. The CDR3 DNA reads TGTGCCTGGAGTCCACAGAACTATGGCTACACCTTC.

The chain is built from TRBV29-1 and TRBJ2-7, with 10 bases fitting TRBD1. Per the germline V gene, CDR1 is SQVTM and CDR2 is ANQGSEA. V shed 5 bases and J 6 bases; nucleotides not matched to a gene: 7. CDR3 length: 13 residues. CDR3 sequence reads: CSVCRDRGLEQYF. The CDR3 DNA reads TGCAGCGTTTGCCGAGACAGGGGGCTCGAGCAGTACTTC.

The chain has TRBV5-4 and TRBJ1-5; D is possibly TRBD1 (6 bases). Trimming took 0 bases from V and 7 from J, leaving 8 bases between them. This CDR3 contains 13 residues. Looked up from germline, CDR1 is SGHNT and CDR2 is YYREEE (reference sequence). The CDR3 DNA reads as TGTGCCAGCAGCTTGGACAGGGCACAGCCCCAGCATTTT. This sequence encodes CASSLDRAQPQHF.

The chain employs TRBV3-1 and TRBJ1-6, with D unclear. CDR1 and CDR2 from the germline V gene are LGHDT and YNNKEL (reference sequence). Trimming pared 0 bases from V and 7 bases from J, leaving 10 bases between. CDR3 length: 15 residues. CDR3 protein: CASSQDDGLNSPLHF. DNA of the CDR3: TGTGCCAGCAGCCAAGATGACGGCCTCAATTCACCCCTCCACTTT. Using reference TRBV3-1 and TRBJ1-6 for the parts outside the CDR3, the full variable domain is DTAVSQTPKYLVTQMGNDKSIKCEQNLGHDTMYWYKQDSKKFLKIMFSYNNKELIINETVPNRFSPKSPDKAHLNLHINSLELGDSAVYFCASSQDDGLNSPLHFGNGTRLTVT.

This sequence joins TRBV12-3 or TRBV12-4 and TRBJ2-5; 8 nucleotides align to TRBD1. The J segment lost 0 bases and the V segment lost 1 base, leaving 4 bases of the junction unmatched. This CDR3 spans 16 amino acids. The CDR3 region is CASSLETGVYQETQYF. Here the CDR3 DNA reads TGTGCCAGCAGTTTAGAGACAGGGGTGTACCAAGAGACCCAGTACTTC.

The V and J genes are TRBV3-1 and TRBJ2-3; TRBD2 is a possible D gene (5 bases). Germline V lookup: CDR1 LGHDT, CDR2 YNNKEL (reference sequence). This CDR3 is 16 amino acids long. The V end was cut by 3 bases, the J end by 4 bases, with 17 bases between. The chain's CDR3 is CASSHRGSGFADTQYF. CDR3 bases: TGTGCCAGCAGCCACCGGGGATCAGGATTTGCAGATACGCAGTATTTT.

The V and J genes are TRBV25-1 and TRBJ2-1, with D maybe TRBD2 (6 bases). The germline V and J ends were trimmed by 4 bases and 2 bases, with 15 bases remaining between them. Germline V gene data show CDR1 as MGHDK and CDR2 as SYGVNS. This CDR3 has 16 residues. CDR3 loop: CASSGVWDSTYNEQFF. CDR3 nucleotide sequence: TGTGCCAGCAGTGGTGTCTGGGACTCCACCTACAATGAGCAGTTCTTC. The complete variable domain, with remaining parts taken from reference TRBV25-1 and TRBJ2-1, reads EADIYQTPRYLVIGTGKKITLECSQTMGHDKMYWYQQDPGMELHLIHYSYGVNSTEKGDLSSESTVSRIRTEHFPLTLESARPSHTSQYLCASSGVWDSTYNEQFFGPGTRLTVL.

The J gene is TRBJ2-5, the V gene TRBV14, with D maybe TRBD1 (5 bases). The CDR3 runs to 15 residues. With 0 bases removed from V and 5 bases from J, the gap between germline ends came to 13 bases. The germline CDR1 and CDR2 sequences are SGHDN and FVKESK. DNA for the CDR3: TGTGCCAGCAGCCAAGATTCCAGCTGGGGCGAGACCCAGTACTTC. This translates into CASSQDSSWGETQYF.

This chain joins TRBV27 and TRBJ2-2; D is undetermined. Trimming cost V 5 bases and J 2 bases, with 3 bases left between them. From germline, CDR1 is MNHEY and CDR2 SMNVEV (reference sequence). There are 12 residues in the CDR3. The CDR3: CASSANTGELFF. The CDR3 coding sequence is TGTGCCAGCAGTGCCAACACCGGGGAGCTGTTTTTT.

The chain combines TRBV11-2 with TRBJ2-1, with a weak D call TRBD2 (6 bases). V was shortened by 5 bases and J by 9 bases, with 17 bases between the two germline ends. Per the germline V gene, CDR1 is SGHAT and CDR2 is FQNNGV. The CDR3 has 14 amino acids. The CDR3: CASSGQDTSFEQFF. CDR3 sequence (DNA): TGTGCCAGCAGCGGGCAGGACACTAGCTTTGAGCAGTTCTTC.

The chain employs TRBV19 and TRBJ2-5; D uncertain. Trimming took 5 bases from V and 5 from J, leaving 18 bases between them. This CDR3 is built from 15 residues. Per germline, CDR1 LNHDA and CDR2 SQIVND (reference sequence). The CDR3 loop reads CASSATGPIGETQYF. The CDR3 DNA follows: TGTGCCAGTAGTGCGACCGGGCCGATAGGGGAGACCCAGTACTTC.

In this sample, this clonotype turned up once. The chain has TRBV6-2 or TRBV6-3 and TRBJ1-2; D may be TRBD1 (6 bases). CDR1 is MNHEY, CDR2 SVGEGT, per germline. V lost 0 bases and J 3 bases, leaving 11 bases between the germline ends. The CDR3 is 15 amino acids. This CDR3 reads CASSYSNRVHYGYTF. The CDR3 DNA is TGTGCCAGCAGTTACTCGAACAGGGTTCACTATGGCTACACCTTC.

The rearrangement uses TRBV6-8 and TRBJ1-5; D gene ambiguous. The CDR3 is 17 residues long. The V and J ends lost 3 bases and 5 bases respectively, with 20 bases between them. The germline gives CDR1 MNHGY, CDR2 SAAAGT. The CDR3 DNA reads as TGTGCCAGCAGTTATCGGGCCAAAGGGCCTCGATATCAGCCCCAGCATTTT. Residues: CASSYRAKGPRYQPQHF.

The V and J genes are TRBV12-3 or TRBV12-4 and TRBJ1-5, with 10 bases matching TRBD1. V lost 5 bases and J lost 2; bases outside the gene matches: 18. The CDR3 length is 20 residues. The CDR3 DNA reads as TGTGCCAGCAGTCTTAGACCCGGGACAGGGGCCCTTTGGGGCAATCAGCCCCAGCATTTT. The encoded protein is CASSLRPGTGALWGNQPQHF.

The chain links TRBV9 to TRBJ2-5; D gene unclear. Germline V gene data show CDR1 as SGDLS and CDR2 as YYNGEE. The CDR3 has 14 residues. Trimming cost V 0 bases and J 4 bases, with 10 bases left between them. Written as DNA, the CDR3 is TGTGCCAGCAGCGTAGATGTGGGTCGAGAGACCCAGTACTTC. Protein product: CASSVDVGRETQYF.

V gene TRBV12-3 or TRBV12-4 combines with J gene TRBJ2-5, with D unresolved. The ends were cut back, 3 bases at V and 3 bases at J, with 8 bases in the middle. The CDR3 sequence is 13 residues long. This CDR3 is CASSLRIEETQYF. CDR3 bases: TGTGCCAGCAGTTTGCGGATTGAAGAGACCCAGTACTTC.

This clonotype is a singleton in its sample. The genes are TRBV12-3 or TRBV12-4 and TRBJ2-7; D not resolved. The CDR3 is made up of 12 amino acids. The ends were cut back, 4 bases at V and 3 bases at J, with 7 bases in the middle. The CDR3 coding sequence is TGTGCCAGCAGTTCACTTCACTACGAGCAGTACTTC. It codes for CASSSLHYEQYF.

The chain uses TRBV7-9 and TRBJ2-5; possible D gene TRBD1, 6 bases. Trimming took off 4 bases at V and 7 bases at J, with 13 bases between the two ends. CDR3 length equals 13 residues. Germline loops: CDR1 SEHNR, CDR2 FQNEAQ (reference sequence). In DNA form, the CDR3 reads TGTGCCAGCAGCTACAGGGATCTGGGGACCCAGTACTTC. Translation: CASSYRDLGTQYF.